This TCR beta chain was recovered during a study of OX40 agonist ivuxolimab in advanced cancers. Study-wide results and limits: Also showing low normalized T-cell clonal expansion were some of the nonresponders. Which antigen the expanded peripheral T cells recognized is unknown. At doses 0.1 to 3.0 mg/kg, CD4+ and CD8+ clones expanded.

This table comes from immunoSEQ multiplex PCR, and its TCRdb copy is limited to in-frame clones, with some not included. The repertoire holds about 60,000 clones, about 93% seen once, with 15% to 20% in the top ten. Per germline, CDR1 SGHTS and CDR2 YDEGEE. The CDR3 is 13 amino acids. J was trimmed by 6 bases and V by 4 bases; bases with no gene match: 6. As concerns this clone: What it binds is unknown.

On cycle 4 day 1 and cycle 7 day 1, as well as at baseline, blood was sampled. The TCR originated in an adult with an advanced solid tumor such as melanoma, head and neck, liver or kidney cancer. The rearrangement links TRBV5-8 to TRBJ2-7, with TRBD2 matching over 8 bases. The sample here was CD4+ or CD8+ T cells sorted from blood, taken in a trial of the OX40 agonist ivuxolimab. The CDR3 protein is CASSPGLGGEQYF. The DNA of the CDR3 is TGTGCCAGCAGCCCGGGACTAGGGGGCGAGCAGTACTTC. The whole variable domain, filled in from reference TRBV5-8 and TRBJ2-7, reads EAGVTQSPTHLIKTRGQQATLRCSPISGHTSVYWYQQALGLGLQFLLWYDEGEERNRGNFPPRFSGRQFPNYSSELNVNALELEDSALYLCASSPGLGGEQYFGPGTRLTVT.